The sequence of this T cell receptor beta chain was determined in a study of blood T cell repertoires in COVID-19. This clone was seen more than once but under ten times. This CDR3 is 14 amino acids long. Germline V lookup: CDR1 MDHEN, CDR2 SYDVKM. Trimming removed 4 bases at V and 3 bases at J, with 13 bases between. Either two negative PCRs, clearance, or symptom resolution qualified Cohort 3 donors as recovered. Original handling: Amplifying reference gene primers gave estimates of nucleated cell counts. TCRdb's copy holds only in-frame clones and misses some; the assay was immunoSEQ multiplex PCR. That table gives V, J and clone size, and the DNA gave D and trimming. The sample yields nearly 200,000 clones, roughly four fifths seen once.

The genes are TRBV28 and TRBJ2-7; no definite D call. The sequence derives from a man aged 40-49 years who had recovered from COVID-19. Sequencing was done on a sample of PBMCs or T cells enriched from blood (not recorded which). The CDR3 nucleotides read TGTGCCAGCAGTTGGGCCGAGTATTTCTACGAGCAGTACTTC. Protein product: CASSWAEYFYEQYF.